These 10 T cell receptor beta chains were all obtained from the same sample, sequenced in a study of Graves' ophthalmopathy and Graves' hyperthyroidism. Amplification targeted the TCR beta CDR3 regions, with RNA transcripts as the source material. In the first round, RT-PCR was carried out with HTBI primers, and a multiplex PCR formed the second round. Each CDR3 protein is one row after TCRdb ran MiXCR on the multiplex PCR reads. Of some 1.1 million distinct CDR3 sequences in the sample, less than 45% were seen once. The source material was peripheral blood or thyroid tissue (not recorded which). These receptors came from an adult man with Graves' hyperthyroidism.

CDR3 sequence: CASSYQSGNTIYF. The CDR3 DNA reads as TGTGCCAGCAGTTATCAGTCTGGAAACACCATATATTTT. The chain is built from TRBV5-4 and TRBJ1-3; no reliable D call. CDR1 is SGHNT, CDR2 YYREEE, per germline (reference sequence). V lost 5 bases, J lost 1 base, and 7 bases lay in between. The CDR3 is 13 residues long.

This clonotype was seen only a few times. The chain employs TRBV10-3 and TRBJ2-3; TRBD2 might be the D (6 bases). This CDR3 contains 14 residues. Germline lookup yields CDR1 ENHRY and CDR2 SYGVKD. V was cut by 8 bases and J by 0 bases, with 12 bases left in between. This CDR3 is CAIQSSESTDTQYF. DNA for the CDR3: TGTGCCATCCAGTCTAGCGAGAGCACAGATACGCAGTATTTT.

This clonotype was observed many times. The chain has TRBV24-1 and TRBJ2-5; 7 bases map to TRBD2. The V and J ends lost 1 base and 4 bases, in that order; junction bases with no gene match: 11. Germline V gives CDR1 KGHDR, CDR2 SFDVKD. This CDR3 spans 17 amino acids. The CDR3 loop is CATSDFSRGESRETQYF. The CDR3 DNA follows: TGTGCCACCAGTGATTTCAGTCGGGGGGAGTCCAGAGAGACCCAGTACTTC.

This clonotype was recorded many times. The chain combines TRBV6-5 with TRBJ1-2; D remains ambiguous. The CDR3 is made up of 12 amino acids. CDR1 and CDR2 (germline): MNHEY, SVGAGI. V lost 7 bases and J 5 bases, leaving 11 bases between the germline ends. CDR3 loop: CASTRRDYGYTF. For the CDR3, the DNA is TGTGCCAGCACCAGGAGAGATTATGGCTACACCTTC.

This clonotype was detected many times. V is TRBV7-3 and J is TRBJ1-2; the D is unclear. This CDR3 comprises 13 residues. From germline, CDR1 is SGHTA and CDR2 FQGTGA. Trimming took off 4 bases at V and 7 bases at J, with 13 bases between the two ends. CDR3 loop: CASSYLPFRGYTF. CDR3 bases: TGTGCCAGCAGCTACCTCCCATTCCGTGGCTACACCTTC.

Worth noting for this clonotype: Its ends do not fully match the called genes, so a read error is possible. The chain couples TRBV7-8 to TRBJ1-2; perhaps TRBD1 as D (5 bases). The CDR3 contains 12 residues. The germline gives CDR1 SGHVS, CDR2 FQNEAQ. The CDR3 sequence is CASRPTDYGYTF. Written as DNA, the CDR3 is TGCGCCAGCAGACCGACAGATTATGGCTACACCTTC.

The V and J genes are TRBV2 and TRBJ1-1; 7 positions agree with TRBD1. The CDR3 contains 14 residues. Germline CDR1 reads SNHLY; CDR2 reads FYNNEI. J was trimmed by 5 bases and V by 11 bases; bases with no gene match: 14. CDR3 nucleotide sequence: TGTGCCTGTTCCCCGACAGGGAGTTGGACTGAAGCTTTCTTT. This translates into CACSPTGSWTEAFF.

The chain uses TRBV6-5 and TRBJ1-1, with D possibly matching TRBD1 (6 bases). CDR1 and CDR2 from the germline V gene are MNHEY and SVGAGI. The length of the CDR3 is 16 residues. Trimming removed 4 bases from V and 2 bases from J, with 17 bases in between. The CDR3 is CASSSRRKGGNTEAFF. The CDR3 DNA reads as TGTGCCAGCAGTTCCCGACGGAAGGGGGGAAACACTGAAGCTTTCTTT.

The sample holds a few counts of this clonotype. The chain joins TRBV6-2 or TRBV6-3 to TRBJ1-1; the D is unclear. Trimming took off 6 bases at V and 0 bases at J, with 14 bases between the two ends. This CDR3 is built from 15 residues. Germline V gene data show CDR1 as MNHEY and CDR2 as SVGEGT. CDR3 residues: CASSPWEAVNTEAFF. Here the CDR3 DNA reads TGTGCCAGCAGCCCCTGGGAGGCGGTGAACACTGAAGCTTTCTTT.

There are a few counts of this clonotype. CDR3 nucleotides: TGTGCCAGCAGTACGATAAGCGACACTGAAGCTTTCTTT. Translating it yields CASSTISDTEAFF. The genes are TRBV12-3 or TRBV12-4 and TRBJ1-1; no reliable D call. CDR3 size: 13 residues. The V end was cut by 5 bases, the J end by 3 bases, with 10 bases between.